This T cell receptor (beta chain) is drawn from a study of Ad26.COV2.S vaccination and SARS-CoV-2 variants. V shed 0 bases and J 2 bases; nucleotides not matched to a gene: 2. Germline CDR1 is SGDLS and CDR2 is YYNGEE. The CDR3 runs 15 residues. In regard to this clone: What it binds is not known.

Whole-study results and caveats: With respect to non-spike TCR breadth, vaccine and placebo recipients were similar. Analyses that measured TCR breadth and depth may have underestimated total T cell responses.

Method: immunoSEQ multiplex PCR; TCRdb's copy keeps in-frame clones and lacks some. The sample lists 300,000 to 350,000 clones; about 82% were seen once. Treatment specified: 19 received Ad26.COV2.S at low or high dose, single or two shots; a few received placebo; per-sample allocation not given. At day 63 after the first vaccine or placebo injection, samples were drawn. The genes are TRBV9 and TRBJ2-5; 9 bases agree with TRBD1. This receptor was obtained from a person aged 18-60 years who received the Ad26.COV2.S COVID-19 vaccine or a placebo. This sample comprised peripheral blood, obtained in a trial of Ad26.COV2.S vaccine versus placebo. CDR3 amino acids: CASSVDGQGQETQYF. CDR3 coding DNA: TGTGCCAGCAGCGTAGACGGACAGGGGCAAGAGACCCAGTACTTC.